These 9 T cell receptor beta chains share one sample of origin, sequenced in a study of blood T cell repertoires in COVID-19. Here immunoSEQ multiplex PCR was the method, and the copy in TCRdb shows in-frame clones only, minus some. The top ten hold around a quarter of the sample, which has over 110,000 clones, around 89% seen once. The sample was peripheral blood. The origin of the receptors is a human donor in a cohort sampled during active COVID-19.

This chain connects TRBV9 to TRBJ1-2, with 10 positions matching TRBD1. V shed 4 bases, J shed 8 bases, and the junction held 14 bases outside the gene matches. This CDR3 has 16 amino acids. Germline V CDR1 and CDR2: SGDLS, YYNGEE. The CDR3 bases are TGTGCCAGCAGCCTCCGGGACAGGGGTGATCCGGGGGGCTACACCTTC. As protein: CASSLRDRGDPGGYTF. The full variable domain, with the rest looked up from reference TRBV9 and TRBJ1-2, is DSGVTQTPKHLITATGQRVTLRCSPRSGDLSVYWYQQSLDQGLQFLIQYYNGEERAKGNILERFSAQQFPDLHSELNLSSLELGDSALYFCASSLRDRGDPGGYTFGSGTRLTVV.

This clone is a singleton in its sample. The chain links TRBV12-5 to TRBJ1-5, with D unresolved. CDR1 is LGHNT and CDR2 is FRNRAP in the germline V gene. Trimming took off 2 bases at V and 3 bases at J, with 14 bases between the two ends. The length of the CDR3 is 16 residues. CDR3 bases: TGTGCTAGTGGTTTGTATGGCTCCCAGGCCAATCAGCCCCAGCATTTT. This sequence encodes CASGLYGSQANQPQHF.

The table lists this clone with a count of one. CDR3 bases: TGCGCCAGCAGCCAATTGTTTGGGAGTAGTCAGCCCCAGCATTTT. This gives the protein CASSQLFGSSQPQHF. The chain recombines TRBV4-1 with TRBJ1-5; D call uncertain. Trimming cost V 2 bases and J 6 bases, with 14 bases left between them. CDR1 and CDR2 (germline): MGHRA, YSYEKL. The CDR3 has 15 amino acids.

The rearrangement uses TRBV30 and TRBJ2-7; D not resolved. The CDR3 runs 11 residues. CDR1 is GTSNPN and CDR2 is SVGIG in the germline V gene (reference sequence). Trimming took 2 bases from V and 7 from J, leaving 9 bases between them. CDR3: CAWSPAGEQYF. The CDR3 DNA is TGTGCCTGGAGTCCGGCCGGGGAGCAGTACTTC. Using reference TRBV30 and TRBJ2-7 for the parts outside the CDR3, the full variable domain is SQTIHQWPATLVQPVGSPLSLECTVEGTSNPNLYWYRQAAGRGLQLLFYSVGIGQISSEVPQNLSASRPQDRQFILSSKKLLLSDSGFYLCAWSPAGEQYFGPGTRLTVT.

The rearrangement joins TRBV27 to TRBJ2-7, with 10 positions matching TRBD1. The CDR3 loop spans 14 amino acids. Trimming at V came to 6 bases and at J to 3 bases, leaving 5 bases not matched to a gene. The germline CDR1 and CDR2 sequences are MNHEY and SMNVEV (reference sequence). The CDR3 sequence: CASRRQGAGYEQYF. In DNA, the CDR3 is TGTGCCAGCAGAAGACAGGGGGCAGGCTACGAGCAGTACTTC.

The rearrangement uses TRBV2 and TRBJ1-1; 7 nucleotides match TRBD1. This CDR3 contains 14 residues. V trimming: 6 bases; J trimming: 1 base; junction bases outside the gene matches: 5. Per germline, CDR1 SNHLY and CDR2 FYNNEI. CDR3 bases: TGTGCCAGCAGCCTGGGACAGACGAACACTGAAGCTTTCTTT. Its translation is CASSLGQTNTEAFF.

The chain recombines TRBV30 with TRBJ1-1, with 7 bases lining up with TRBD1. Germline V gene data show CDR1 as GTSNPN and CDR2 as SVGIG (reference sequence). There are 13 residues in the CDR3. The V segment lost 3 bases and the J segment 3 bases; nucleotides outside the gene matches: 4. The CDR3 region has the DNA TGTGCCTGGAGGGCACAGGGGTACACTGAAGCTTTCTTT. Protein: CAWRAQGYTEAFF.

The gene calls are TRBV9 and TRBJ1-4; 9 bases fit TRBD1. The V gene's germline CDR1 is SGDLS and CDR2 YYNGEE. The CDR3 has 15 residues. J was trimmed by 5 bases and V by 4 bases; bases with no gene match: 6. CDR3 DNA sequence: TGTGCCAGCAGCTACGGACAGGGGATAAATGAAAAACTGTTTTTT. Translation: CASSYGQGINEKLFF.

For the CDR3, the DNA is TGTGCCAGCAGTTTTAAAGCGGGATCCCCCCAGCATTTT. Protein: CASSFKAGSPQHF. The chain recombines TRBV6-5 with TRBJ1-5; D gene unclear. The CDR3 runs 13 residues. V was cut by 4 bases and J by 10 bases, with 14 bases left in between. From germline, CDR1 is MNHEY and CDR2 SVGAGI.